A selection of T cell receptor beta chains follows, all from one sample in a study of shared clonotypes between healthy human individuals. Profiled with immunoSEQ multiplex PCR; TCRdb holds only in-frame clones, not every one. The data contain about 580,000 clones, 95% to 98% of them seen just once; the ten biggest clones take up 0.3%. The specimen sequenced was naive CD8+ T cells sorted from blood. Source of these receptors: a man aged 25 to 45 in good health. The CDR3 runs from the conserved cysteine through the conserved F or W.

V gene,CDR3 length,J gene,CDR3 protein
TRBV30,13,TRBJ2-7,CAWSATVPYEQYF
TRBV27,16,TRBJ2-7,CASSPLLGMTSYEQYF
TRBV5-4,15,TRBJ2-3,CASSDEGGPTDTQYF
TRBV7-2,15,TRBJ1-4,CASSPRSMTNEKLFF
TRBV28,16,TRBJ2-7,CASSWGVGTGSYEQYF
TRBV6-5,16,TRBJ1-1,CASSYSVRGPGTEAFF
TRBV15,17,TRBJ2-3,CATSREDGGGGTDTQYF
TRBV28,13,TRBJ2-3,CASSFSGADTQYF
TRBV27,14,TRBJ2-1,CASSLSGQHNEQFF
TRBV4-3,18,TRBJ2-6,CASSPQKGSQSRANVLTF
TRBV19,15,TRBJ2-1,CASTPRLASYNEQFF
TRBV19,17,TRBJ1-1,CASSMSFGLRGFTEAFF
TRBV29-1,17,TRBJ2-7,CSVDGGLAGATFYEQYF
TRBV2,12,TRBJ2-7,CASSGAYYEQYF
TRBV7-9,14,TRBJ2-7,CASSALENSYEQYF
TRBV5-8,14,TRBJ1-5,CASSLAQSGQPQHF
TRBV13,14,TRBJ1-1,CASSPGLRNTEAFF
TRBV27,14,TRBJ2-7,CASSLGTGLYEQYF
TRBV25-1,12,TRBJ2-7,CASSATSYEQYF
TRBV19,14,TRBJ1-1,CASSWLRTSTEAFF
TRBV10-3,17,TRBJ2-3,CAIRESGRDPSTDTQYF
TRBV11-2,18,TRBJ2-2,CASTTLPGQLIYTGELFF
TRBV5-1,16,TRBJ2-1,CASSLTTLAGGNEQFF
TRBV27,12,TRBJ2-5,CASSLTSETQYF
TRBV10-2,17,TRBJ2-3,CASIGLAVDSSTDTQYF
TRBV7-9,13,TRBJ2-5,CASRQTVQETQYF
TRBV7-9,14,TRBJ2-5,CASSSPSPRETQYF
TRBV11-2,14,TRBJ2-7,CASSFTGQLYEQYF
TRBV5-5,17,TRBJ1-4,CASSLVGDGSTNEKLFF
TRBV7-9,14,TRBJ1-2,CASSLLGSDYGYTF
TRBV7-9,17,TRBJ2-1,CASSPLLGQGGGNEQFF
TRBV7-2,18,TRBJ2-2,CASSSGLAGGRGTGELFF
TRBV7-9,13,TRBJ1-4,CASSLDNGEKLFF
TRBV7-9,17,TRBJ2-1,CASRPKGPGLRYNEQFF
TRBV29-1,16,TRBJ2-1,CSVEGSRDTMYNEQFF
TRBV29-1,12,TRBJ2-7,CSVEVLGNEQYF
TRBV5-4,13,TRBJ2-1,CASSSQGSDEQFF
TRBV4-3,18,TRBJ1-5,CASSQDAGGQRSNQPQHF
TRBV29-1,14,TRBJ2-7,CSVGDRGFAYEQYF
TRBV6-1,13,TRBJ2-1,CASIVPNYNEQFF
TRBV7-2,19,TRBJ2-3,CASSLGWGIGAPGADTQYF
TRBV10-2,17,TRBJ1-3,CASSASNRGPSGNTIYF
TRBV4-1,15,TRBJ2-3,CASSRLAGDPDTQYF
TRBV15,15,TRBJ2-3,CATSRKGRNTDTQYF
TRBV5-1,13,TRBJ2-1,CASSTTGVGEQFF
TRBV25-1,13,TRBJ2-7,CASRSGNHYEQYF
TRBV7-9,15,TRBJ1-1,CASTGPVGGNTEAFF
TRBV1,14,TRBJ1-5,CTSTRPGRNQPQHF
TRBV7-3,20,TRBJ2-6,CASSFTGLAGDYSGANVLTF
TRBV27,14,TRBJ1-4,CASSLTGANEKLFF